There are many counts of the clone carrying this TCR beta chain. The antigen remains unidentified. Library construction for TCR beta used iRepertoire HTBI primers and Arm-PCR of CDR3 regions. One entry per CDR3 protein, called by TCRdb with MiXCR from the multiplex PCR reads. The sample consists of hundreds of thousands of distinct CDR3 sequences, roughly 14% of them appearing once. This entry is derived from a study of regulatory T cells in long-lasting Graves disease. Broader study findings: Limited samples may have lowered accuracy.

Sample time point: newly diagnosed GD, antithyroid drugs for less than 3 months. PBMCs were the source of the RNA used for TCR sequencing. In germline, CDR1 is ENHRY, CDR2 SYGVKD. Trimming at V came to 11 bases and at J to 5 bases, leaving 9 bases not matched to a gene. The CDR3 is 14 residues long. The same specimen was also included in a second study, on T cells in Graves' hyperthyroidism and ophthalmopathy. From that study: With the HTBI primer set, the TCR CDR3 went through a first round of RT-PCR.

The sample consisted of peripheral blood mononuclear cells (PBMCs), taken at new diagnosis, from a patient treated with antithyroid drugs. The chain couples TRBV10-3 to TRBJ1-6, with 7 nucleotides matching TRBD1. The clonotype was recovered from a man under 40 with Graves disease. The CDR3 DNA sequence: TGTGCCTCGACCGGGACAGCGAATAATTCACCCCTCCACTTT. Encoded protein: CASTGTANNSPLHF.